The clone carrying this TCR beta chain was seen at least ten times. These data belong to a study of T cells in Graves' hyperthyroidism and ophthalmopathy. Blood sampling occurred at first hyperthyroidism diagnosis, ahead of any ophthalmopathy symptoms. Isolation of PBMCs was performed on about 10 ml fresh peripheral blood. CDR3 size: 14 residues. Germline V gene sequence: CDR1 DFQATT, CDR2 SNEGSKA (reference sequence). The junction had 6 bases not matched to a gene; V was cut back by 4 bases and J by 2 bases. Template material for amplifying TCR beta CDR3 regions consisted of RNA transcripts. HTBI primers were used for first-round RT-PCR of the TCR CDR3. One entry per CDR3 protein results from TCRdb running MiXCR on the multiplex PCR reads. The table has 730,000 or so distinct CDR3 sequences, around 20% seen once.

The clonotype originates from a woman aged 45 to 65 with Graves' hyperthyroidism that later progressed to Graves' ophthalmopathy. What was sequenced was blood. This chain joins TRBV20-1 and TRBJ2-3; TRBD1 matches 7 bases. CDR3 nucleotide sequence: TGCAGTGCTACCGGGACAGCATTCACAGATACGCAGTATTTT. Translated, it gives CSATGTAFTDTQYF.